This paragraph reports one TCR beta chain. Its antigen specificity is not known. No much larger clone exists at a distance of one base, and base qualities are not known. Trimming leaves V shorter by 9 bases and J shorter by 7 bases, with the junction holding 5 bases beyond the gene matches. The germline V gene encodes CDR1 MDHEN and CDR2 SYDVKM. Its CDR3 holds 12 amino acids, cysteine through phenylalanine. Of the read, only the CDR3 DNA is kept; its 36 bases are in frame from base 1. The sample belongs to a study of blood T cell repertoires in COVID-19 (dated by TCRdb to about 2020). About the investigation overall: Samples from collaborators originated in the United States, Italy and Spain and spanned both the acute and convalescent phases of COVID-19. The material from the prospective study consisted of cDNA or gDNA derived from T cells, B-cell-depleted T cells, or PBMCs. The dataset comprised deeply sampled blood TCRbeta repertoires from subjects exposed to, actively infected with, or recovered from COVID-19. The repertoires were released in a freely available public database meant as a resource for research on the immune response to SARS-CoV-2. The samples were drawn from the first 160 participants of the ongoing ImmuneRACE study and from 1,254 subjects provided by 6 global collaborators. Nearly every sample came with metadata listing a de-identified subject ID, COVID-19 status, age in years and sex. Where HLA class I and class II types were available, the types were taken from metadata supplied by the sample provider, not from assay-based typing.

General study outcomes and caveats: The quantity of clinical and demographic metadata differed by source and by participant and was supplied without curation.

Each collaborating institution followed its own protocols to collect whole blood in K2EDTA tubes. Collaborator samples were shipped for TCRbeta analysis as frozen whole blood, isolated PBMCs, or DNA extracted from either sample type. The immunoSEQ Assay, a bias-controlled multiplex PCR, was used to amplify TCRbeta CDR3 regions from genomic DNA. The original methods were these. Nucleated cell counts per sample were estimated from amplification of reference gene primers within the assay. To quantify the absolute abundance of each unique TCRbeta CDR3 rearrangement, sequence reads were collapsed and filtered. For each sample, productive Simpson clonality was calculated as the square root of Simpson's diversity index across productive rearrangements. The table comes from immuneACCESS by way of TCRdb, which keeps in-frame sequences with V and J called. Part of the clones is missing from these tables; in studies checked, under half for an unresolved V gene and the rest for unknown reasons. V and J calls and clone size are as listed in that table; D and trimming were resolved from the DNA. For this sample there are 250,000 to 350,000 clones; approximately 80% appear just once. 4% to 5% of the sample lies in the top ten.

Material for sequencing was peripheral blood. The V and J genes are TRBV28 and TRBJ1-5; 8 bases in the middle match TRBD1. This TCR came from a woman in her fifties or sixties with active or convalescent COVID-19. This receptor has the CDR3 CASRTGMQPQHF. The DNA is TGTGCCAGTAGGACAGGGATGCAGCCCCAGCATTTT.